Shown below are 10 T cell receptor beta chains from a single sample sequenced in a study of T cells in Graves' hyperthyroidism and ophthalmopathy. RNA transcripts gave rise to amplified TCR beta CDR3 regions. Primed by the HTBI set, a first-round RT-PCR was run on the TCR CDR3. TCRdb re-derived calls from the multiplex PCR reads in MiXCR, one entry per CDR3 protein. The top ten hold about 3.5% of the sample, which has 350,000 to 400,000 distinct CDR3 sequences, 19% seen once. What was sequenced was blood. These receptors were taken from a woman aged 18-29 years with Graves' hyperthyroidism.

This clonotype has a count of ten or more. The chain couples TRBV6-5 to TRBJ1-2; maybe TRBD1 (6 bases). The CDR3 has 15 residues. Germline V lookup: CDR1 MNHEY, CDR2 SVGAGI. Deletions cut 6 bases from V and 7 bases from J, with 21 bases between. The CDR3 loop reads CASSYRQDARGGYTF. The CDR3 DNA is TGTGCCAGCAGCTACCGACAGGATGCGCGGGGTGGCTACACCTTC.

The rearrangement joins TRBV4-2 to TRBJ1-2; D possibly corresponds to TRBD1 (5 bases). CDR3 length: 15 amino acids. V was cut by 0 bases and J by 8 bases, with 16 bases left in between. CDR1 LGHNA and CDR2 YNFKEQ come from the germline V gene. The CDR3 DNA reads TGTGCCAGCAGCCAAGATCTATCGGGGCTAAAGGGCTACACCTTC. Its translation: CASSQDLSGLKGYTF.

This clonotype was seen ten or more times. The chain recombines TRBV10-3 with TRBJ1-2; maybe TRBD1 (6 bases). The CDR3 is 13 residues long. CDR1 is ENHRY, CDR2 SYGVKD, per germline. V shed 4 bases and J shed 7 bases, with 13 bases lying between them. CDR3 in amino acids: CAISVEEGGGYTF. The CDR3 DNA is TGTGCCATCAGTGTGGAAGAGGGGGGTGGCTACACCTTC.

This clonotype was recorded many times. This rearrangement joins TRBV5-5 to TRBJ2-4; no reliable D call. Germline-derived CDR1 and CDR2 are SGHKS and YYEKEE (reference sequence). The CDR3 sequence is 14 residues long. Trimming removed 2 bases from V and 1 base from J, with 7 bases in between. The CDR3 bases are TGTGCCAGCAGCTTTACGCGGGCCAAAAACATTCAGTACTTC. Translated, it gives CASSFTRAKNIQYF.

This clonotype has at least ten counts. The chain carries TRBV6-2 or TRBV6-3 and TRBJ2-5; unclear D gene. Germline CDR1 and CDR2: MNHEY and SVGEGT. V was pared by 2 bases and J by 5 bases, with 9 bases between. This CDR3 is built from 13 residues. CDR3 in amino acids: CASSYESRETQYF. The CDR3 nucleotides are TGTGCCAGCAGTTACGAGAGCAGGGAGACCCAGTACTTC.

This clonotype showed up many times. V and J are TRBV28 and TRBJ2-7; D not certain. Germline-derived CDR1 and CDR2 are MDHEN and SYDVKM. The CDR3 covers 15 residues. Trimming left V 3 bases short and J 3 bases short, with 15 bases between. In nucleotides, the CDR3 is TGTGCCAGCAGTTTGGGATCCGGGCTCCTCTACGAGCAGTACTTC. Translated: CASSLGSGLLYEQYF.

The table lists this clonotype with many counts. This sequence joins TRBV5-1 and TRBJ2-7; a weak D match, TRBD2 (5 bases). The CDR3 sequence is 15 residues long. V lost 0 bases, J lost 0 bases, and 10 bases lay in between. Germline CDR1 and CDR2: SGHRS and YFSETQ. The CDR3 coding sequence is TGCGCCAGCAGCTTGGTACGGGAAACCTCCTACGAGCAGTACTTC. Translating gives CASSLVRETSYEQYF. Full variable domain (missing parts from reference TRBV5-1 and TRBJ2-7): KAGVTQTPRYLIKTRGQQVTLSCSPISGHRSVSWYQQTPGQGLQFLFEYFSETQRNKGNFPGRFSGRQFSNSRSEMNVSTLELGDSALYLCASSLVRETSYEQYFGPGTRLTVT.

This clonotype was recorded a few times. The junction departs from germline at one end; a sequencing error may be responsible. The J gene is TRBJ1-1, the V gene TRBV10-3; D is ambiguous. The germline CDR1 and CDR2 sequences are ENHRY and SYGVKD. The CDR3 contains 13 residues. Here the CDR3 reads CAISPLGDTDAFF. The CDR3 nucleotides read TGTGCCATCAGTCCCCTGGGTGACACTGATGCTTTCTTT.

This clonotype was seen only a few times. The rearrangement links TRBV20-1 to TRBJ2-5; D gene uncertain. V was clipped by 1 base and J by 0 bases, with 6 bases between them. The CDR3 sequence is 13 residues long. In germline, CDR1 is DFQATT, CDR2 SNEGSKA (reference sequence). CDR3 protein: CSARVPYQETQYF. For the CDR3, the DNA is TGCAGTGCTAGAGTCCCGTACCAAGAGACCCAGTACTTC.

This sequence joins TRBV29-1 and TRBJ2-7, with D maybe TRBD1 (6 bases). The CDR3 has 14 amino acids. Germline assignment: CDR1 SQVTM and CDR2 ANQGSEA. Trimming left V 6 bases short and J 0 bases short, with 15 bases between. CDR3 in DNA: TGCAGCGTAGCCGATCGGGACAACTCCTACGAGCAGTACTTC. Translation: CSVADRDNSYEQYF.